Given below is one T cell receptor (beta chain) in context. This record belongs to a study of blood T cell repertoires in COVID-19. TCRdb keeps only in-frame clones here, not all; method: immunoSEQ multiplex PCR. The data show approximately 50,000 clones, with around four fifths seen just once and over 6% held by the top ten. The germline CDR1 and CDR2 sequences are MGHRA and YSYEKL. This CDR3 contains 15 residues. Trimming cost V 1 base and J 5 bases; bases outside gene matches: 6. The V call is TRBV4-1, the J call TRBJ1-1, with 8 bases that match TRBD1. The sample taken for sequencing was peripheral blood. The clonotype originates from a man in his 70s with active COVID-19. This chain's CDR3 is CASSQVPTGETEAFF. As DNA, the CDR3 is TGCGCCAGCAGCCAAGTGCCGACAGGGGAGACTGAAGCTTTCTTT.